A selection of T cell receptor beta chains follows, all from one sample in a study of cytomegalovirus exposure and HLA in healthy donors. Here immunoSEQ multiplex PCR was the method, and the copy in TCRdb shows in-frame clones only, minus some. The top ten clones hold about 0.8% of a sample with some 150,000 clones, 76% of them seen once. The sequenced material came from PBMCs. The source of these receptors is a female donor in good health and CMV-seronegative. CDR3s include the opening cysteine and the closing phenylalanine or tryptophan. D genes are given only for firm matches. The size entry is marked missing in some rows and otherwise reads once, few, many or a size class.

TRBJ1-1 TRBV27 . TRBD1 TGTGCCAGCAGTCTGAGAGTGCAGGGGGGCACTGAAGCTTTCTTT CASSLRVQGGTEAFF
TRBJ2-5 TRBV2 . . TGTGCCAGCAGTGTCGGGGAAGAGGCCCAGTACTTC CASSVGEEAQYF
TRBJ2-5 TRBV7-2 few TRBD2 TGTGCCAGCAGCTCTTTAGCGGGGGCGGTGTGGGAGACCCAGTACTTC CASSSLAGAVWETQYF
TRBJ2-7 TRBV7-9 . . TGTGCCAGCAGCCTAGCAGGGGGGGACCACTACGAGCAGTACTTC CASSLAGGDHYEQYF
TRBJ1-5 TRBV6-5 . . TGTGCCAGCAGCCCCCATGGAGGGGGCAATCAGCCCCAGCATTTT CASSPHGGGNQPQHF
TRBJ2-7 TRBV28 . . TGTGCCAGCAGTTTTTCCAGCTACGAGCAGTACTTC CASSFSSYEQYF
TRBJ2-7 TRBV7-3 once . TGTGCCAGCAGCTTAGGCAGGGTAGGTCCCTACGAGCAGTACTTC CASSLGRVGPYEQYF
TRBJ2-2 TRBV30 . . TGTGCCTGGAGTGCGACAGCTCCCGGGGAGCTGTTTTTT CAWSATAPGELFF
TRBJ1-2 TRBV6-5 . . TGTGCCAGCAGTACGTGGGGGAGGGGAGGCTACACCTTC CASSTWGRGGYTF
TRBJ2-5 TRBV7-9 . TRBD2 TGTGCCAGCAGCTTATTCGTTCGCGGGGGGTTTGGGGGGACCCAGTACTTC CASSLFVRGGFGGTQYF
TRBJ1-2 TRBV25-1 few . TGTGCCAGCAGTTTCCAAGGGGTCTACACCTTC CASSFQGVYTF
TRBJ2-7 TRBV27 . TRBD1 TGTGCCAGCACCCCACACGGACAGGGATCCTACGAGCAGTACTTC CASTPHGQGSYEQYF
TRBJ2-7 TRBV9 . . TGTGCCAGCAGCGTAGGGTTAGACGAGCAGTACTTC CASSVGLDEQYF
TRBJ1-2 TRBV6-5 . . TGTGCCAGCAGTTACCGGACACCCGACGATGGCTACACCTTC CASSYRTPDDGYTF
TRBJ2-2 TRBV18 . TRBD2 TGTGCCAGCTCACCTCGGGGGGGCCGGACCGGGGAGCTGTTTTTT CASSPRGGRTGELFF
TRBJ2-2 TRBV9 once TRBD2 TGTGCCAGCAGCGCCAAACTAGCGGGGGGGCCGAACACCGGGGAGCTGTTTTTT CASSAKLAGGPNTGELFF
TRBJ2-1 TRBV2 . TRBD2 TGTGCCAGCAGTCGAGCGGGGGGGGCCGTAGGTTCCTACAATGAGCAGTTCTTC CASSRAGGAVGSYNEQFF
TRBJ2-1 TRBV11-3 . TRBD2 TGTGCCAGCAGCTTCCATTTTACTAGCGGGGGCGGAAATGAGCAGTTCTTC CASSFHFTSGGGNEQFF
TRBJ1-1 TRBV10-3 . TRBD1 TGTGCCATCAGAGGGACAGGGAAAAGGGGCACTGAAGCTTTCTTT CAIRGTGKRGTEAFF
TRBJ2-7 TRBV28 . . TGTGCCAGCAGTCTCCTGCAGGGGAAGAACGAGCAGTACTTC CASSLLQGKNEQYF
TRBJ1-2 TRBV27 . . TGTGCCAGCAGTCCTCGCGGGGGGGAACATGGCTACACCTTC CASSPRGGEHGYTF